This TCR beta chain was captured by sequencing in a study of blood T cell repertoires in COVID-19. Looking at the study overall: From the United States, Italy and Spain came samples of acute and convalescent COVID-19.

TCRdb's table, derived via immunoSEQ multiplex PCR, lists solely in-frame clones and lacks some. The sample includes roughly 49,000 clones, 83% of them seen just once. This sequence was found in a man in his forties with acute or convalescent COVID-19. The sample was peripheral blood.

CDR3 nucleotide sequence: TGTGCCAGCAGCCAAGATCTTTCAGGGGGCGAGTTGGGTGAGCAGTTCTTC. Protein sequence: CASSQDLSGGELGEQFF. The chain is built from TRBV4-2 and TRBJ2-1; 8 bases fit TRBD1. In germline, CDR1 is LGHNA, CDR2 YNFKEQ. The V gene end was trimmed by 0 bases and the J gene end by 9 bases; junction bases not matched to a gene: 13. The CDR3 has 17 amino acids.